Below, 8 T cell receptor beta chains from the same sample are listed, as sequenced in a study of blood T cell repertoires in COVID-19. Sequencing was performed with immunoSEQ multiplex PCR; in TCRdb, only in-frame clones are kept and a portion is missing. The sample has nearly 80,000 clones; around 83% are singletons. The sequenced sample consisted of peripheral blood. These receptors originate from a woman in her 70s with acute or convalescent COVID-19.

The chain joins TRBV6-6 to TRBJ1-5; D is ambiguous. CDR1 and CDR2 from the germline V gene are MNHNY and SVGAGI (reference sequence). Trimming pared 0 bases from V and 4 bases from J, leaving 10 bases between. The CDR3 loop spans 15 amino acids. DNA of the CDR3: TGTGCCAGCAGTTACTCGATATGGCAGAATCAGCCCCAGCATTTT. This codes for CASSYSIWQNQPQHF.

As DNA, the CDR3 is TGTGCCAGCAGCGAGTCCGGGACTAGCTCCTACGAGCAGTACTTC. Its protein is CASSESGTSSYEQYF. V and J are TRBV7-2 and TRBJ2-7, with 8 bases fitting TRBD2. The ends lost 5 bases at V and 0 bases at J; junction bases unmatched: 6. The CDR3 sequence is 15 residues long. CDR1 is SGHTA, CDR2 FQGNSA, per germline. Complete variable domain (other parts from reference TRBV7-2 and TRBJ2-7): GAGVSQSPSNKVTEKGKDVELRCDPISGHTALYWYRQSLGQGLEFLIYFQGNSAPDKSGLPSDRFSAERTGGSVSTLTIQRTQQEDSAVYLCASSESGTSSYEQYFGPGTRLTVT.

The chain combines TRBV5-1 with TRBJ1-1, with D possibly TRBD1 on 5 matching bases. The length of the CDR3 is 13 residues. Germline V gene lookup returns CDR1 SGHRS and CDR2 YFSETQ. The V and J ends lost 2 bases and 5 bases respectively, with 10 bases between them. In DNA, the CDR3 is TGCGCCAGCAGCTTAGGCGGGGGAACTGAAGCTTTCTTT. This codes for CASSLGGGTEAFF. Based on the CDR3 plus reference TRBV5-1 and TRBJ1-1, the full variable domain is KAGVTQTPRYLIKTRGQQVTLSCSPISGHRSVSWYQQTPGQGLQFLFEYFSETQRNKGNFPGRFSGRQFSNSRSEMNVSTLELGDSALYLCASSLGGGTEAFFGQGTRLTVV.

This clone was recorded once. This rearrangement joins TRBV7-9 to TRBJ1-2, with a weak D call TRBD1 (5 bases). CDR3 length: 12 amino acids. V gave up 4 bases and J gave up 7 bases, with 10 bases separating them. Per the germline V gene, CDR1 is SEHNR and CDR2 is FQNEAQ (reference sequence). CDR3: CASSSQEAGYTF. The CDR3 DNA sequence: TGTGCCAGCAGCTCACAGGAAGCTGGCTACACCTTC. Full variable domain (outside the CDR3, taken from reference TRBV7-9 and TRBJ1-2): DTGVSQNPRHKITKRGQNVTFRCDPISEHNRLYWYRQTLGQGPEFLTYFQNEAQLEKSRLLSDRFSAERPKGSFSTLEIQRTEQGDSAMYLCASSSQEAGYTFGSGTRLTVV.

The CDR3 loop reads CATSDPTGPGGQPQHF. The CDR3 DNA is TGTGCCACCAGTGACCCCACGGGACCAGGAGGGCAGCCCCAGCATTTT. V is TRBV24-1 and J is TRBJ1-5; D is possibly TRBD1 (5 bases). Trimming removed 4 bases at V and 7 bases at J, with 19 bases between. This CDR3 has 16 residues. Per the germline V gene, CDR1 is KGHDR and CDR2 is SFDVKD.

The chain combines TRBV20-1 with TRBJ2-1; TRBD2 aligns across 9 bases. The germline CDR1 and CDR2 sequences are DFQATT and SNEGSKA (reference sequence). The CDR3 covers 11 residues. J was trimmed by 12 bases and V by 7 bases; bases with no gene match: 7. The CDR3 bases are TGCAGTGTCGGGACTAGCCGTAGGCAGTTCTTC. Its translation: CSVGTSRRQFF.

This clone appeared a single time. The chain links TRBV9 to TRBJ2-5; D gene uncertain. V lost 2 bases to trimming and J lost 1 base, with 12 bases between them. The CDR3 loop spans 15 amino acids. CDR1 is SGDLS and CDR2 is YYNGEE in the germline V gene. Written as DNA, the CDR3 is TGTGCCAGCAGCGTTAGTCAAGCACCCCAAGAGACCCAGTACTTC. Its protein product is CASSVSQAPQETQYF.

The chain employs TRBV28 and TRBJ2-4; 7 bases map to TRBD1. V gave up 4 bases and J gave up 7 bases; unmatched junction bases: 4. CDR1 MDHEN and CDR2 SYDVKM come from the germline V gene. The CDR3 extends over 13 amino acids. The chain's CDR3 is CASSSGQWNIQYF. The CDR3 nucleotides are TGTGCCAGCAGTTCGGGACAGTGGAACATTCAGTACTTC.